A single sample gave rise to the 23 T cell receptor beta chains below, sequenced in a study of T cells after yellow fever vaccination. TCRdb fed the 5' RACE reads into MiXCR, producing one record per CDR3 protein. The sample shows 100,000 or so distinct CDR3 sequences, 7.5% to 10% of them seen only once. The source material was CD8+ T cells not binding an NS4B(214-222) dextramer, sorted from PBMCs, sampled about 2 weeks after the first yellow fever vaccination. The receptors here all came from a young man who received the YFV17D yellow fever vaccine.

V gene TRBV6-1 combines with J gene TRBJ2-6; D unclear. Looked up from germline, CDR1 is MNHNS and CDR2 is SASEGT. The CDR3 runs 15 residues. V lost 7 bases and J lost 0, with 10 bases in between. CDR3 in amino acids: CASTVSYSGANVLTF. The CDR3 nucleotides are TGTGCCAGCACTGTCTCCTACTCTGGGGCCAACGTCCTGACTTTC.

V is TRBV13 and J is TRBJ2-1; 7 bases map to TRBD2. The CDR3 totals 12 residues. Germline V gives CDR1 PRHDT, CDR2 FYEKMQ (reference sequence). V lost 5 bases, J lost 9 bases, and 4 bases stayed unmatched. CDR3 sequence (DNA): TGTGCCAGCAGCCCGGGGGGTGGTGAGCAGTTCTTC. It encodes CASSPGGGEQFF.

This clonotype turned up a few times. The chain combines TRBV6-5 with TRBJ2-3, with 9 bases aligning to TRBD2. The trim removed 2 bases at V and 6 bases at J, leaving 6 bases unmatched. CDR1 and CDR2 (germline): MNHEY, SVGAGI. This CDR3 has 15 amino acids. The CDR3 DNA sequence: TGTGCCAGCAGTTACGGGCTAGCGGGGACTGATACGCAGTATTTT. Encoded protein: CASSYGLAGTDTQYF.

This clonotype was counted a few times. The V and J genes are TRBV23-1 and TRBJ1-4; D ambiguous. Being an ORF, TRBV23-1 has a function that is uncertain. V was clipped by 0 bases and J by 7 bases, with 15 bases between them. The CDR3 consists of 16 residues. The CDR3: CASSQSSGPWGEKLFF. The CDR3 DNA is TGCGCCAGCAGTCAATCCAGCGGACCCTGGGGTGAAAAACTGTTTTTT.

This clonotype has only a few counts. CDR3 sequence: CASSQEILAGTKNIQYF. CDR3 bases: TGCGCCAGCAGCCAAGAGATCCTAGCGGGGACAAAAAACATTCAGTACTTC. V is TRBV4-1 and J is TRBJ2-4; 9 nucleotides line up with TRBD2. CDR3 length: 17 residues. J gave up 4 bases and V 0 bases, and 7 bases lay outside the gene matches. Germline lookup yields CDR1 MGHRA and CDR2 YSYEKL.

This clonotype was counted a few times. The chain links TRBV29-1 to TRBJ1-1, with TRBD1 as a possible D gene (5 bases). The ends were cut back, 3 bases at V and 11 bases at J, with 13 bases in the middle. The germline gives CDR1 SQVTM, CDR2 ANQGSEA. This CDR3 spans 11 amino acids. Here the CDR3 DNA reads TGCAGCGTTGAGTCGGGCAGGGTGGCTTTCTTT. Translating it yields CSVESGRVAFF. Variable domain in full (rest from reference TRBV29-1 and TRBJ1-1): SAVISQKPSRDICQRGTSLTIQCQVDSQVTMMFWYRQQPGQSLTLIATANQGSEATYESGFVIDKFPISRPNLTFSTLTVSNMSPEDSSIYLCSVESGRVAFFGQGTRLTVV.

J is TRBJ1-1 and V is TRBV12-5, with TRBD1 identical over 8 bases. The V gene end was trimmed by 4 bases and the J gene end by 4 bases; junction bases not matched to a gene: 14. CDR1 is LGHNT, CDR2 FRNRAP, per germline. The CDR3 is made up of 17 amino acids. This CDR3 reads CASGSIGGQGVPTEAFF. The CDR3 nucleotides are TGTGCTAGTGGTTCTATAGGAGGACAGGGAGTTCCCACTGAAGCTTTCTTT.

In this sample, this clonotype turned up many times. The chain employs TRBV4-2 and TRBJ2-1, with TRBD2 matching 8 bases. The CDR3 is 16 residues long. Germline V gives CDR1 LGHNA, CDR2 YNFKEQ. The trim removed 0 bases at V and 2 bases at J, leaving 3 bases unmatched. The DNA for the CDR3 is TGTGCCAGCAGCCAAGATCTCGGGGGGGCCTACAATGAGCAGTTCTTC. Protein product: CASSQDLGGAYNEQFF.

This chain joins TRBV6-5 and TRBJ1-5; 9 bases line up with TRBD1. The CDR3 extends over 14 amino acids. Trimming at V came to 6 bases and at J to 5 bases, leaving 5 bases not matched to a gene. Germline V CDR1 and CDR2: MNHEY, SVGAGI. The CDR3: CASRYRGLDQPQHF. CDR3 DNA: TGTGCCAGCAGGTACAGGGGGCTCGATCAGCCCCAGCATTTT.

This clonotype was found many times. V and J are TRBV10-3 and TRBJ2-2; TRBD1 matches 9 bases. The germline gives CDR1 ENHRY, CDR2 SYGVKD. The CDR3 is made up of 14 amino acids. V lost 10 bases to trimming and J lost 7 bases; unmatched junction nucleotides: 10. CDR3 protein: CATTSGTGYGELFF. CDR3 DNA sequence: TGTGCCACAACCTCCGGGACAGGGTACGGGGAGCTGTTTTTT.

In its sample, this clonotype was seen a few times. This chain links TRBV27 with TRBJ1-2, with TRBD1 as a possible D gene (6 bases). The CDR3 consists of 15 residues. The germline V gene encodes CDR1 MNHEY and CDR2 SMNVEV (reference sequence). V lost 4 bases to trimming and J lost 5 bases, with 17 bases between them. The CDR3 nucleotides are TGTGCCAGCAGTTCCTCACGGGGGGCTCATTATGGCTACACCTTC. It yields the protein CASSSSRGAHYGYTF.

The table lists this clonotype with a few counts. The CDR3 DNA reads as TGTGCCAGCACCGACCGGGCCAACACCATATATTTT. Its translation: CASTDRANTIYF. The chain recombines TRBV5-6 with TRBJ1-3; no definite D call. The CDR3 loop spans 12 amino acids. CDR1 is SGHDT and CDR2 is YYEEEE in the germline V gene. The V gene lost 6 bases and the J gene lost 7 bases, with 11 bases spanning the gap.

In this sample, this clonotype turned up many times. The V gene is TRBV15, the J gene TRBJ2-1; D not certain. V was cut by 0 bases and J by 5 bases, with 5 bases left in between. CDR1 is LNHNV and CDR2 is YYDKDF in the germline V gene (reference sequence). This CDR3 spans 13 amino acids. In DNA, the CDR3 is TGTGCCACCAGCAGAGAAAATAACAATGAGCAGTTCTTC. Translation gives CATSRENNNEQFF.

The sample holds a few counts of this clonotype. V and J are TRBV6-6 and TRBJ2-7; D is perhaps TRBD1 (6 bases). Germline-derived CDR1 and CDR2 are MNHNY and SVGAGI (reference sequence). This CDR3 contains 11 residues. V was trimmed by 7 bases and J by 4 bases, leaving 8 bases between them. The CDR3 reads CASTRGYEQYF. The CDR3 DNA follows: TGTGCCAGCACTAGGGGGTACGAGCAGTACTTC.

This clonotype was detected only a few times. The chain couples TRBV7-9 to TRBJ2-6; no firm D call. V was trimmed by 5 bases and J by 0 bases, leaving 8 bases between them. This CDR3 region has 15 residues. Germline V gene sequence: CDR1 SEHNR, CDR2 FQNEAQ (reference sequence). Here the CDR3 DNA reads TGTGCCAGCAGCCGGACCGGCTCTGGGGCCAACGTCCTGACTTTC. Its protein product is CASSRTGSGANVLTF. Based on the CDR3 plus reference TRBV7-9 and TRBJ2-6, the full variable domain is DTGVSQNPRHKITKRGQNVTFRCDPISEHNRLYWYRQTLGQGPEFLTYFQNEAQLEKSRLLSDRFSAERPKGSFSTLEIQRTEQGDSAMYLCASSRTGSGANVLTFGAGSRLTVL.

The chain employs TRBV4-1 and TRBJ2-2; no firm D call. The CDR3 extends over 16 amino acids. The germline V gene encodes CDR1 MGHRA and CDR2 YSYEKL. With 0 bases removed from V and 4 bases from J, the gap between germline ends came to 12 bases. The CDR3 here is CASSQEGRGGTGELFF. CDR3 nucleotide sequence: TGCGCCAGCAGCCAAGAGGGCCGAGGCGGCACCGGGGAGCTGTTTTTT.

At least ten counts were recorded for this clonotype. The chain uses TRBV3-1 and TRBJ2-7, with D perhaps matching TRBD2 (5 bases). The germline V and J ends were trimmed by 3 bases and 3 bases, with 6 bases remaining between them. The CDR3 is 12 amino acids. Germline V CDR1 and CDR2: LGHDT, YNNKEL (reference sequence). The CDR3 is CASSHSGYEQYF. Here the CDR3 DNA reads TGTGCCAGCAGCCACAGCGGCTACGAGCAGTACTTC.

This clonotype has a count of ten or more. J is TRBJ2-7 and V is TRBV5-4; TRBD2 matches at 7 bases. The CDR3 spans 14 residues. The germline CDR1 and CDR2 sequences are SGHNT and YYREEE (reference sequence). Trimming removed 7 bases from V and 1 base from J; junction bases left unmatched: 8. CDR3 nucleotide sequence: TGTGCCAGCTCCGCGGGGGATTCGTCCTACGAGCAGTACTTC. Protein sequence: CASSAGDSSYEQYF.

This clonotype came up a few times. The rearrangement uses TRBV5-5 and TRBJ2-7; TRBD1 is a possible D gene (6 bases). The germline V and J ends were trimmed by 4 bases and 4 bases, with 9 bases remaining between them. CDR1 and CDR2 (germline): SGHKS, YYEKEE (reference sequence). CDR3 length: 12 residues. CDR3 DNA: TGTGCCAGCAGCCAGCAGGGGTACGAGCAGTACTTC. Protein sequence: CASSQQGYEQYF.

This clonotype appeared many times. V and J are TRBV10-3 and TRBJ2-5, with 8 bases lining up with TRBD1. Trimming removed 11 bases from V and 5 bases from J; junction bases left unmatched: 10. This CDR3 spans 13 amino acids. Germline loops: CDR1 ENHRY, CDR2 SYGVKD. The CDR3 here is CAVTSDRDETQYF. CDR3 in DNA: TGTGCCGTAACTTCGGACAGGGACGAGACCCAGTACTTC.

CDR3 sequence: CATSSVNTGELFF. The CDR3 region has the DNA TGTGCCACCAGCTCAGTGAACACCGGGGAGCTGTTTTTT. The rearrangement links TRBV24-1 to TRBJ2-2; D uncertain. V lost 7 bases to trimming and J lost 1 base, with 6 bases between them. CDR3 size: 13 residues. Germline-derived CDR1 and CDR2 are KGHDR and SFDVKD.

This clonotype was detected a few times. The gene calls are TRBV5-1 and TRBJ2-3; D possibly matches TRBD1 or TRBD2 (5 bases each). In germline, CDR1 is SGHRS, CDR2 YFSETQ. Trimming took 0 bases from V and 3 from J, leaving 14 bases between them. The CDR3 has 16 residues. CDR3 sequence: CASSLAGRLWTDTQYF. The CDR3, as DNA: TGCGCCAGCAGCTTGGCGGGACGACTTTGGACAGATACGCAGTATTTT.

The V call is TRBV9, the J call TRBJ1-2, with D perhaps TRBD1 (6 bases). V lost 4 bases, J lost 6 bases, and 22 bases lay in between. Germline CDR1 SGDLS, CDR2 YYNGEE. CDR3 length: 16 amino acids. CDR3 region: CASSTPPNREYDGYTF. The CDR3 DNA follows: TGTGCCAGCAGCACCCCACCCAACAGGGAGTATGATGGCTACACCTTC.